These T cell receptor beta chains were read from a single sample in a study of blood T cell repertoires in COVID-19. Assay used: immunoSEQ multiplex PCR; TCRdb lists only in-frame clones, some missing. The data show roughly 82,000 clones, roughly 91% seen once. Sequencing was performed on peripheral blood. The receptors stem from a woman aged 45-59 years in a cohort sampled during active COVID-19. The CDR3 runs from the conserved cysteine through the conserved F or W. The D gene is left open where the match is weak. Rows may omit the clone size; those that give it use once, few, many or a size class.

TGTGCCAGCAGCCCCGTGGGGGGACAGAGTACATACGAGCAGTACTTC CASSPVGGQSTYEQYF TRBJ2-7 . TRBV27 .
TGTGCCAGCAGCTTAAGGGGTTCCGTCCAAGAGACCCAGTACTTC CASSLRGSVQETQYF TRBJ2-5 . TRBV11-2 .
TGTGCCAGCAGGACAAGAGGGAATTCACCCCTCCACTTT CASRTRGNSPLHF TRBJ1-6 . TRBV6-5 .
TGTGCCAGCAGCGTAGGGACAACCTACGAGCAGTACTTC CASSVGTTYEQYF TRBJ2-7 . TRBV9 .
TGTGCCAGCAGCTCCCTTCGACAGGGTTGGGAGCAGTACTTC CASSSLRQGWEQYF TRBJ2-7 few TRBV11-2 TRBD1
TGCGCCAGCAGCCCCTCCCTTATTGGAGTGAGCTCCTACAATGAGCAGTTCTTC CASSPSLIGVSSYNEQFF TRBJ2-1 . TRBV5-1 .
TGCGCCAGCAGACTAGCGGGAAGCTCCTACGAGCAGTACTTC CASRLAGSSYEQYF TRBJ2-7 . TRBV5-1 TRBD2
TGTGCCAGCAGTGTAGGACAGAACACCGGGGAGCTGTTTTTT CASSVGQNTGELFF TRBJ2-2 . TRBV28 .
TGTGCCAGCAGAACAACACACGACGAGCAGTACTTC CASRTTHDEQYF TRBJ2-7 . TRBV27 .
TGTGCCAGCAGCCAAACAGGTCACACTGAAGCTTTCTTT CASSQTGHTEAFF TRBJ1-1 . TRBV3-1/TRBV3-2 .
TGTGCCAGCAGTTCGACTGGTCCCTACGAGCAGTACTTC CASSSTGPYEQYF TRBJ2-7 . TRBV12-3/TRBV12-4 .
TGTGCCAGCAGTGAAGCGTTAGCGGGAGGTTACGAGCAGTACTTC CASSEALAGGYEQYF TRBJ2-7 . TRBV2 TRBD2
TGTGCCACCAGTGGTGGGACTAGCGGGAGCGGGGATACGCAGTATTTT CATSGGTSGSGDTQYF TRBJ2-3 . TRBV24-1 TRBD2
TGTGCCAGCAGCCCACAGGGGGCGGGCTTCAATGAGCAGTTCTTC CASSPQGAGFNEQFF TRBJ2-1 . TRBV11-2 TRBD1
TGTGCCAGCAGTCTGTGGGGGACATCGAGCTCCTACGAGCAGTACTTC CASSLWGTSSSYEQYF TRBJ2-7 . TRBV27 .
TGTGCCAGCAGCTCCTTGGACTGGGGGGCCGGGGAGCTGTTTTTT CASSSLDWGAGELFF TRBJ2-2 . TRBV13 .
TGCACCAGCAGCCATTATGCAGGGGGCTACGAGCAGTACTTC CTSSHYAGGYEQYF TRBJ2-7 . TRBV1 .
TGTGCCAGCAGCGTAGCTGGGAGGGACTCCTACGAGCAGTACTTC CASSVAGRDSYEQYF TRBJ2-7 . TRBV9 TRBD2
TGCAGCGCAACGGACAGGCCTGGGAATCAGCCCCAGCATTTT CSATDRPGNQPQHF TRBJ1-5 . TRBV29-1 TRBD1
TGTGCCAGCAGTTTGGACAGCTCAGAGGAACTGTTTTTT CASSLDSSEELFF TRBJ1-4 . TRBV12-3/TRBV12-4 .
TGTGCCAGCAGTCCCCGGGGTAGCGGACGCGCCGGGGAGCTGTTTTTT CASSPRGSGRAGELFF TRBJ2-2 . TRBV28 .
TGTGCCAGCAGCCCTGACTACTCGAAACATTACGAGCAGTACTTC CASSPDYSKHYEQYF TRBJ2-7 . TRBV7-2 .
TGTGCCAGCAGTTTACCACCCCGGGGACAGGGCGTAATCAATGAGCAGTTCTTC CASSLPPRGQGVINEQFF TRBJ2-1 . TRBV28 TRBD1
TGTGCCAGCAGTGTGTGGGGAGCCGAGGGCTACAATGAGCAGTTCTTC CASSVWGAEGYNEQFF TRBJ2-1 . TRBV2 .
TGTGCCAGCAGTTACGCTCCCGGGACAGGGAGCTACGAGCAGTACTTC CASSYAPGTGSYEQYF TRBJ2-7 . TRBV6-6 TRBD1
TGTGCCACCTCGGGACAGGGGGCTAACCCACTTGGCTACACCTTC CATSGQGANPLGYTF TRBJ1-2 . TRBV6-6 TRBD1
TGTGCCAGCAGCTTGGGGGGGGTAGCGGGAATGCACGAGCAGTACTTC CASSLGGVAGMHEQYF TRBJ2-7 . TRBV5-4 TRBD2
TGTGCCAGCAGGGTTACAGGGGACAATCAGCCCCAGCATTTT CASRVTGDNQPQHF TRBJ1-5 . TRBV28 TRBD1
TGTGCCAGCAGTTTAGCTGCGGGACCTTATTCTTACGAGCAGTACTTC CASSLAAGPYSYEQYF TRBJ2-7 . TRBV27 .
TGCGCCAGCAGCGCCGGCTTAGGCGGGAGGGTGCAAGAGACCCAGTACTTC CASSAGLGGRVQETQYF TRBJ2-5 once TRBV5-1 TRBD2
TGTGCCAGCAGCCCCGATGGGCGGGCGGACGAGCAGTACTTC CASSPDGRADEQYF TRBJ2-7 once TRBV11-3 .
TGTGCCAGCAGCGTAACCCGGAGGAATGGCTACACCTTC CASSVTRRNGYTF TRBJ1-2 . TRBV9 .
TGTGCCAGTAGTTCCGTAGCGGGAACTCTCGGGGAGCTGTTTTTT CASSSVAGTLGELFF TRBJ2-2 . TRBV19 TRBD2
TGTGCCAGCAAGACAGTTACCAGGGCTAGCTCCTACGAGCAGTACTTC CASKTVTRASSYEQYF TRBJ2-7 . TRBV28 .
TGTGCCAGCAGCTTGGTGGGAGCTTACAATGAGCAGTTCTTC CASSLVGAYNEQFF TRBJ2-1 . TRBV5-6 .
TGTGCCAGCAGCCCGGGACTAGCGGGAGCGGGGGAGCAGTACTTC CASSPGLAGAGEQYF TRBJ2-7 . TRBV3-1/TRBV3-2 TRBD2
TGTGCCAGCAGTTCCTCGGGTAGCGGGAGGGTCAATGAGCAGTTCTTC CASSSSGSGRVNEQFF TRBJ2-1 . TRBV28 TRBD2
TGTGCCAGCTCCTCAAGGACTAACACCGGGGAGCTGTTTTTT CASSSRTNTGELFF TRBJ2-2 . TRBV18 .
TGTGCCAGCAAGAGGGACCAGGGGGGCTATGGCTACACCTTC CASKRDQGGYGYTF TRBJ1-2 . TRBV6-5 TRBD1
TGTGCCAGCAGCCGGGGCAGCGGGAGGGCCTCCAATGAGCAGTTCTTC CASSRGSGRASNEQFF TRBJ2-1 . TRBV7-9 TRBD2
TGTGCCAGCAGCTCGCCCGGGACTAGCGGGTCCTACGAGCAGTACTTC CASSSPGTSGSYEQYF TRBJ2-7 . TRBV5-4 TRBD2
TGTGCCACCAGCCGGGGGGGGTACCTGGGGAATGAGCAGTTCTTC CATSRGGYLGNEQFF TRBJ2-1 . TRBV15 TRBD2
TGTGCCAGCAGCTACCCCGGAACCACGACTTCCTACGAGCAGTACTTC CASSYPGTTTSYEQYF TRBJ2-7 . TRBV7-9 .
TGTGCCAGCGACAGGGGCGGCAGCAATCAGCCCCAGCATTTT CASDRGGSNQPQHF TRBJ1-5 few TRBV2 TRBD1
TGTGCCAGCAGTTACCTTAGCGGGAATTTCTACGAGCAGTACTTC CASSYLSGNFYEQYF TRBJ2-7 . TRBV6-5 TRBD2
TGTGCCAGCAGCCTCCGGGACAGGGGTTTTAGGCACACTGAAGCTTTCTTT CASSLRDRGFRHTEAFF TRBJ1-1 once TRBV11-2 TRBD1